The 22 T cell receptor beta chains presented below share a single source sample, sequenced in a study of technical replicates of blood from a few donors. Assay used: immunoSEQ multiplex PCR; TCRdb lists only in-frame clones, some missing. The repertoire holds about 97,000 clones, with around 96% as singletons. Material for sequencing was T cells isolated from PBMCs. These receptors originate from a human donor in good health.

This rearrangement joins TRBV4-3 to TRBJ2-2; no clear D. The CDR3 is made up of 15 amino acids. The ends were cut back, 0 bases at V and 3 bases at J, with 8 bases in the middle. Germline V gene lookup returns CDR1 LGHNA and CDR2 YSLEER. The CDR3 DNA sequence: TGCGCCAGCAGCCAAGATAGCATAGACACCGGGGAGCTGTTTTTT. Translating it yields CASSQDSIDTGELFF.

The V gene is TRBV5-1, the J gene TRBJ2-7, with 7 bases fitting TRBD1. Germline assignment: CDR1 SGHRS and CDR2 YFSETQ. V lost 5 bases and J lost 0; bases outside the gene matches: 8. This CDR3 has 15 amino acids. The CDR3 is CASSRPGQPSYEQYF. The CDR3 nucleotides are TGCGCCAGCAGTCGGCCGGGACAGCCCTCCTACGAGCAGTACTTC.

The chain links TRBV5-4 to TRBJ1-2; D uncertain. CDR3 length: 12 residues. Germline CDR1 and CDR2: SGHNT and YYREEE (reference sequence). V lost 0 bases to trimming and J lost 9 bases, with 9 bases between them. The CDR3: CASSLDSRSYTF. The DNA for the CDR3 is TGTGCCAGCAGCTTGGACAGTAGAAGCTACACCTTC.

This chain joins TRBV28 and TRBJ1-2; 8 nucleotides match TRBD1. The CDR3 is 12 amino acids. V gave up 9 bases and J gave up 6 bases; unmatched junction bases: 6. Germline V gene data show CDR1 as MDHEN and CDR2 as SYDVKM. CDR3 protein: CASLGQADGYTF. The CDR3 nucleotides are TGTGCCAGTCTGGGACAGGCGGATGGCTACACCTTC.

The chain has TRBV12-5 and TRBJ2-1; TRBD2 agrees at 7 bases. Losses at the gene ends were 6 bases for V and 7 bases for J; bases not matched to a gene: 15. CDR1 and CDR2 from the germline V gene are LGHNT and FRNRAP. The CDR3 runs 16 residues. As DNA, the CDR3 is TGTGCTAGTGGCGCTAAGACTAGCTTAATAAAAAATGAGCAGTTCTTC. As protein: CASGAKTSLIKNEQFF.

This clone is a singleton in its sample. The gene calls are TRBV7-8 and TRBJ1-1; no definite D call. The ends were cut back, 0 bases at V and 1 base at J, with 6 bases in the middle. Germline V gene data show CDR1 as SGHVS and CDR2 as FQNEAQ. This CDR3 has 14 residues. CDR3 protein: CASSLALRNTEAFF. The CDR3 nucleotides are TGTGCCAGCAGCTTAGCCCTACGGAACACTGAAGCTTTCTTT.

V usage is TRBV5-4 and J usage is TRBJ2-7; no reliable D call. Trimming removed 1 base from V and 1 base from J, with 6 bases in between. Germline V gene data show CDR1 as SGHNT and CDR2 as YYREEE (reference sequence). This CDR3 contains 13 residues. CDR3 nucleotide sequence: TGTGCCAGCAGCTTGTTCTTTTCCTACGAGCAGTACTTC. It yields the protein CASSLFFSYEQYF.

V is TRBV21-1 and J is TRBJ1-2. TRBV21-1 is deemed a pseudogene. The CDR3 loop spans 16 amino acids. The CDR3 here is CASSKRKIKGLYGYTF. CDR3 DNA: TGTGCCAGCAGCAAAAGGAAGATTAAGGGACTCTATGGCTACACCTTC.

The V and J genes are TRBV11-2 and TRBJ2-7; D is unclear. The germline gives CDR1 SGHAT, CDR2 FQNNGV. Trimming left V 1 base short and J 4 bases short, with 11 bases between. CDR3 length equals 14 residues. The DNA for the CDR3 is TGTGCCAGCAGCTTAGCTAGTTTGACTTACGAGCAGTACTTC. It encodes CASSLASLTYEQYF.

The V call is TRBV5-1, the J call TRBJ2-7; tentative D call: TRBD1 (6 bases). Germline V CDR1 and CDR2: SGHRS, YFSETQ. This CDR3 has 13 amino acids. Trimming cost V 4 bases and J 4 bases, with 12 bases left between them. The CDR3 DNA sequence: TGCGCCAGCAGCGTGGGACATCCATACGAGCAGTACTTC. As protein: CASSVGHPYEQYF.

The CDR3 sequence: CASSYPTGGFNEQFF. The CDR3 DNA follows: TGTGCCAGCAGTTATCCGACAGGGGGATTCAATGAGCAGTTCTTC. V and J are TRBV6-5 and TRBJ2-1; 9 positions agree with TRBD1. The CDR3 extends over 15 amino acids. Unmatched junction bases numbered 6, after V lost 3 bases and J lost 6 bases. Germline CDR1 MNHEY, CDR2 SVGAGI.

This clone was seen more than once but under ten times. The CDR3 DNA sequence: TGTGCCAGCAGCTCGACAGAGAACACTGAAGCTTTCTTT. Its protein is CASSSTENTEAFF. The genes are TRBV7-9 and TRBJ1-1; possibly TRBD1 for D (5 bases). Trimming took 4 bases from V and 1 from J, leaving 7 bases between them. This CDR3 contains 13 residues. Germline CDR1 SEHNR, CDR2 FQNEAQ (reference sequence). Using reference TRBV7-9 and TRBJ1-1 for the parts outside the CDR3, the full variable domain is DTGVSQNPRHKITKRGQNVTFRCDPISEHNRLYWYRQTLGQGPEFLTYFQNEAQLEKSRLLSDRFSAERPKGSFSTLEIQRTEQGDSAMYLCASSSTENTEAFFGQGTRLTVV.

The CDR3 bases are TGTGCCAGCAGCGTAGTACGAGTTCCGAGCTCCTACAATGAGCAGTTCTTC. Amino acids: CASSVVRVPSSYNEQFF. The gene calls are TRBV9 and TRBJ2-1; unclear D gene. This CDR3 has 17 residues. V was pared by 0 bases and J by 0 bases, with 13 bases between. Germline lookup yields CDR1 SGDLS and CDR2 YYNGEE.

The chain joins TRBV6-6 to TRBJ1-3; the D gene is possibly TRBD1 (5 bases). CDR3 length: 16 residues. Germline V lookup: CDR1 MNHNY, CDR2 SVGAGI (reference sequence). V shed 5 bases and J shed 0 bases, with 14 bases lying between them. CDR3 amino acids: CASSPRGGNSGNTIYF. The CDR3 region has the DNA TGTGCCAGCAGTCCGCGGGGGGGGAACTCTGGAAACACCATATATTTT.

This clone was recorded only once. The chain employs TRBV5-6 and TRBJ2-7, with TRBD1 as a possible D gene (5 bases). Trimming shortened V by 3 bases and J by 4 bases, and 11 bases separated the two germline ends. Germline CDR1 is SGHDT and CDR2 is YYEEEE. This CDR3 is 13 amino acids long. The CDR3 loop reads CASSSQGSYEQYF. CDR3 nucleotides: TGTGCCAGCAGCTCTCAGGGAAGTTACGAGCAGTACTTC.

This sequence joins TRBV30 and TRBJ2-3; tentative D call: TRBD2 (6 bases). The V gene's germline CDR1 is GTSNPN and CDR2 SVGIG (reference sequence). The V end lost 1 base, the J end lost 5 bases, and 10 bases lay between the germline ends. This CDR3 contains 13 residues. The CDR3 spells CAWSGSGRDTQYF. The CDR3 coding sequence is TGTGCCTGGAGTGGTAGCGGACGAGATACGCAGTATTTT.

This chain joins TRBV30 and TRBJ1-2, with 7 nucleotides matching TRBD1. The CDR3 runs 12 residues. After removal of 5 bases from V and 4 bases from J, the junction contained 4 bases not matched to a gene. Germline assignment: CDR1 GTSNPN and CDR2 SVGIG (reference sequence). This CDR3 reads CAWYRGFYGYTF. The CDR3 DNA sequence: TGTGCCTGGTACAGGGGTTTCTATGGCTACACCTTC.

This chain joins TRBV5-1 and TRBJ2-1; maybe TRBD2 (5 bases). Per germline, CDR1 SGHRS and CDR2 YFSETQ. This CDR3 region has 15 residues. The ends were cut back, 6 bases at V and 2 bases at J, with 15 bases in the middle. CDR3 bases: TGCGCCAGCACCCTACAGAGGAGGACCTACAATGAGCAGTTCTTC. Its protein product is CASTLQRRTYNEQFF.

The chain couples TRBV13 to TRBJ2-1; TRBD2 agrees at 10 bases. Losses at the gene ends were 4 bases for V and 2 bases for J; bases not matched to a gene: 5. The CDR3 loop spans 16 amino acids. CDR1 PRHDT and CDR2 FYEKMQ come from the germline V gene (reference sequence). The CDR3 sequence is CASSSQAGGTYNEQFF. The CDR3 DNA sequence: TGTGCCAGCAGCTCCCAAGCGGGAGGGACCTACAATGAGCAGTTCTTC. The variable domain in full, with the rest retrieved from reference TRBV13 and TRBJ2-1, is AAGVIQSPRHLIKEKRETATLKCYPIPRHDTVYWYQQGPGQDPQFLISFYEKMQSDKGSIPDRFSAQQFSDYHSELNMSSLELGDSALYFCASSSQAGGTYNEQFFGPGTRLTVL.

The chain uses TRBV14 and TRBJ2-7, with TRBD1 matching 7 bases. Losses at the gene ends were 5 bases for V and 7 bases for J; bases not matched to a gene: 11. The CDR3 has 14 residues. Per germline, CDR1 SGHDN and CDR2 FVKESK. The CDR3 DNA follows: TGTGCCAGCAGCGAGTTGACAGGGTCGTTTGAGCAGTACTTC. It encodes CASSELTGSFEQYF.

The CDR3 DNA sequence: TGTGCCAGCAGCGTAGGTTTGACAGGGGGCCCCCCCTATGGCTACACCTTC. As protein: CASSVGLTGGPPYGYTF. This chain links TRBV9 with TRBJ1-2, with TRBD1 identical over 10 bases. V gave up 0 bases and J gave up 4 bases; unmatched junction bases: 9. The germline V gene encodes CDR1 SGDLS and CDR2 YYNGEE. The CDR3 runs to 17 residues. The full variable domain, in which reference TRBV9 and TRBJ1-2 provide the parts outside the CDR3, is DSGVTQTPKHLITATGQRVTLRCSPRSGDLSVYWYQQSLDQGLQFLIQYYNGEERAKGNILERFSAQQFPDLHSELNLSSLELGDSALYFCASSVGLTGGPPYGYTFGSGTRLTVV.

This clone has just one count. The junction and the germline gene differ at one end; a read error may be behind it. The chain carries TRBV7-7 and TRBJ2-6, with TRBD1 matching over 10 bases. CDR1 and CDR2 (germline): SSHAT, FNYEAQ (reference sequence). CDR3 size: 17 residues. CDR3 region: CASSSGTGVSGANVLTF. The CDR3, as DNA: TGTGCTAGCAGCTCCGGGACAGGGGTCTCTGGGGCCAACGTCCTGACTTTC.